This T cell receptor beta chain was identified during a study of T-cell memory formation after mild COVID-19. The study's findings and limits: What remained unconfirmed was the SARS-CoV-2 specificity of second-wave clones peaking on day 37.

A single record per CDR3 protein comes from TCRdb applying MiXCR to the 5' RACE reads. The sample consists of around 140,000 distinct CDR3 sequences, around 21% of them appearing once. About this clonotype: The antigen remains unidentified.

This CDR3 has 13 amino acids. Germline assignment: CDR1 SGHVS and CDR2 FNYEAQ. Unmatched junction bases numbered 3, after V lost 4 bases and J lost 3 bases. V gene TRBV7-6 combines with J gene TRBJ2-7, with TRBD1 matching 7 bases. The source material was PBMCs or a T cell subset sorted from them (not recorded which). The clonotype comes from an adult woman who had mild COVID-19 (a few samples of this study predate the infection). Cell type and time point are not known. The DNA of the CDR3 is TGTGCCAGCAGCTCGGACAGGTACTACGAGCAGTACTTC. It is translated as CASSSDRYYEQYF.